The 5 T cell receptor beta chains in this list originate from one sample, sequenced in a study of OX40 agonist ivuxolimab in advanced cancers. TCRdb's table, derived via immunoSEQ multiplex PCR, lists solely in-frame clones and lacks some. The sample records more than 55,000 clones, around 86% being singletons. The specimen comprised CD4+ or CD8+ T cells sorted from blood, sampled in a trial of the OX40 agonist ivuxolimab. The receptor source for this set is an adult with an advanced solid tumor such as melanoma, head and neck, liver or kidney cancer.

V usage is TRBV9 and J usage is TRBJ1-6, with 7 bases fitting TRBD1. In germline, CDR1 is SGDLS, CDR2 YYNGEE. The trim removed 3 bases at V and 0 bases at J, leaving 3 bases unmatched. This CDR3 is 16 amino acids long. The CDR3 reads CASSGGDSSYNSPLHF. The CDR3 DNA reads TGTGCCAGCAGCGGGGGGGACAGCTCCTATAATTCACCCCTCCACTTT.

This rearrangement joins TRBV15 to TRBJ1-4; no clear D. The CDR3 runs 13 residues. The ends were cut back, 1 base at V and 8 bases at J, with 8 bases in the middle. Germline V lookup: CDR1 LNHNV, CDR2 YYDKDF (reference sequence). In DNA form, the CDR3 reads TGTGCCACCAGCAGAGTAGGAGGGGAAAAACTGTTTTTT. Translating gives CATSRVGGEKLFF.

The CDR3 region is CASSRPQGSYGYTF. The CDR3 DNA is TGTGCCAGCAGCAGACCACAGGGCAGCTATGGCTACACCTTC. The gene calls are TRBV5-6 and TRBJ1-2; D possibly corresponds to TRBD1 (6 bases). Trimming took 4 bases from V and 4 from J, leaving 14 bases between them. The germline V gene has CDR1 SGHDT and CDR2 YYEEEE. CDR3 length: 14 amino acids.

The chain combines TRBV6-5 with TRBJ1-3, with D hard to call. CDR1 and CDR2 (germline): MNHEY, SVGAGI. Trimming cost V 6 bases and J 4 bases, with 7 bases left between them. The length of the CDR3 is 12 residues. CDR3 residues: CASRPRGNTIYF. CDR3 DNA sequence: TGTGCCAGCAGGCCCAGGGGAAACACCATATATTTT.

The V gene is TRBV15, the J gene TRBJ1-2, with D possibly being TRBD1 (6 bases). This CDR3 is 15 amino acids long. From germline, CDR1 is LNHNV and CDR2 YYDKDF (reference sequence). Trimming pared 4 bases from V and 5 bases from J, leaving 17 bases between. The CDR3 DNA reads TGTGCCACCAGCACCAGGGGTCTGGGGAAATATGGCTACACCTTC. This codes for CATSTRGLGKYGYTF.